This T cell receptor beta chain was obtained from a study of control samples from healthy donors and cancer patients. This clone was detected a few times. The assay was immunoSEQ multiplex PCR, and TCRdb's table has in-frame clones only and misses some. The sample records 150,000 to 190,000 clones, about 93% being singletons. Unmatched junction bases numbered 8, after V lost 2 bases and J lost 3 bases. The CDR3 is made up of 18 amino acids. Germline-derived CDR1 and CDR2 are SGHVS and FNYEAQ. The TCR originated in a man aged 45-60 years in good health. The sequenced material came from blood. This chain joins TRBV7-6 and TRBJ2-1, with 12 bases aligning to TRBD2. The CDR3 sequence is CASSLPLGLAGRYNEQFF. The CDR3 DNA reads TGTGCCAGCAGCTTACCCCTCGGACTAGCGGGGCGCTACAATGAGCAGTTCTTC.